Below, 24 T cell receptor beta chains from the same sample are listed, as sequenced in a study of blood T cells in healthy people across ages. The second PCR ran about 6 to 11 cycles with a sample-barcoded 5' primer and J-beta primers. TCRdb itself ran the 5' RACE reads through MiXCR, one entry per CDR3 protein. The profile covers 650,000 to 900,000 distinct CDR3 sequences, with 60% to 80% appearing a single time and 25% to 30% taken by the ten largest. The source material was blood. The origin of the receptors is a man aged 25-40 years in good health.

The genes are TRBV7-2 and TRBJ2-7; D may correspond to TRBD1 or TRBD2 (5 bases each). This CDR3 is built from 15 residues. Trimming removed 5 bases at V and 0 bases at J, with 14 bases between. The V gene's germline CDR1 is SGHTA and CDR2 FQGNSA. The CDR3 DNA sequence: TGTGCCAGCAGCCCTCCGGGACGGCCCTCCTACGAGCAGTACTTC. Translated, it gives CASSPPGRPSYEQYF.

The chain combines TRBV7-2 with TRBJ2-1; no reliable D call. The length of the CDR3 is 16 residues. Germline V lookup: CDR1 SGHTA, CDR2 FQGNSA. Trimming removed 0 bases from V and 4 bases from J, with 13 bases in between. The CDR3 region is CASSLALGSGYNEQFF. Written as DNA, the CDR3 is TGTGCCAGCAGCTTAGCTCTGGGGTCGGGTTACAATGAGCAGTTCTTC. Supplemented by reference TRBV7-2 and TRBJ2-1, the full variable domain reads GAGVSQSPSNKVTEKGKDVELRCDPISGHTALYWYRQSLGQGLEFLIYFQGNSAPDKSGLPSDRFSAERTGGSVSTLTIQRTQQEDSAVYLCASSLALGSGYNEQFFGPGTRLTVL.

This clonotype was seen a handful of times. The J gene is TRBJ2-7, the V gene TRBV28; D not certain. CDR1 is MDHEN and CDR2 is SYDVKM in the germline V gene. The CDR3 is 13 amino acids. Trimming stripped 6 bases from V and 0 bases from J, with 9 bases between. The CDR3 sequence: CASRVPDSYEQYF. The CDR3, as DNA: TGTGCCAGCAGGGTCCCAGACTCCTACGAGCAGTACTTC.

The V and J genes are TRBV13 and TRBJ2-7, with TRBD2 identical over 10 bases. In germline, CDR1 is PRHDT, CDR2 FYEKMQ (reference sequence). The V and J ends lost 2 bases and 2 bases, in that order; junction bases with no gene match: 3. The CDR3 runs to 15 residues. CDR3 amino acids: CASSLPSGGPYEQYF. The CDR3 DNA reads TGTGCCAGCAGCTTACCTAGCGGGGGCCCCTACGAGCAGTACTTC.

As DNA, the CDR3 is TGTGCCAGCAGTTACAGGGACAGAGACACAGATACGCAGTATTTT. Translation: CASSYRDRDTDTQYF. The genes are TRBV6-5 and TRBJ2-3; 7 bases are a match to TRBD1. Germline V gene data show CDR1 as MNHEY and CDR2 as SVGAGI. The CDR3 length is 15 residues. Germline trimming cut 2 bases from V and 2 bases from J; bases unmatched to any gene: 4.

This chain links TRBV9 with TRBJ2-1; D might be TRBD2 (6 bases). The germline gives CDR1 SGDLS, CDR2 YYNGEE. The V end was cut by 5 bases, the J end by 10 bases, with 13 bases between. The CDR3 loop spans 12 amino acids. The CDR3 sequence is CASRGRGREQFF. The CDR3 DNA reads as TGTGCCAGCAGGGGTCGAGGGAGGGAGCAGTTCTTC. Based on the CDR3 plus reference TRBV9 and TRBJ2-1, the full variable domain is DSGVTQTPKHLITATGQRVTLRCSPRSGDLSVYWYQQSLDQGLQFLIQYYNGEERAKGNILERFSAQQFPDLHSELNLSSLELGDSALYFCASRGRGREQFFGPGTRLTVL.

The rearrangement uses TRBV7-3 and TRBJ2-1, with a possible D match to TRBD1 (6 bases). V lost 5 bases, J lost 2 bases, and 16 bases lay in between. Germline lookup yields CDR1 SGHTA and CDR2 FQGTGA. The CDR3 loop spans 16 amino acids. CDR3 in amino acids: CASSPGVAVPYNEQFF. Written as DNA, the CDR3 is TGTGCCAGCAGCCCAGGGGTGGCGGTCCCCTACAATGAGCAGTTCTTC.

This chain connects TRBV7-9 to TRBJ2-5, with 8 bases fitting TRBD1. V lost 5 bases, J lost 5 bases, and 13 bases stayed unmatched. Germline V gene sequence: CDR1 SEHNR, CDR2 FQNEAQ (reference sequence). The CDR3 loop spans 16 amino acids. CDR3 region: CASSKARGQVIETQYF. CDR3 in DNA: TGTGCCAGCAGCAAAGCCCGGGGACAGGTGATTGAGACCCAGTACTTC.

The V call is TRBV20-1, the J call TRBJ2-1; D may be TRBD1 or TRBD2 (6 bases each). CDR3 length: 13 residues. CDR1 is DFQATT and CDR2 is SNEGSKA in the germline V gene (reference sequence). The V and J ends lost 5 bases and 3 bases respectively, with 11 bases between them. The CDR3 sequence is CSASRGVYNEQFF. The DNA for the CDR3 is TGCAGTGCTTCGAGGGGGGTCTACAATGAGCAGTTCTTC.

This clonotype was counted a few times. The CDR3 here is CASKRAGPNSGANVLTF. The CDR3 coding sequence is TGTGCCAGCAAACGTGCGGGGCCAAACTCTGGGGCCAACGTCCTGACTTTC. The chain carries TRBV28 and TRBJ2-6, with TRBD2 as a possible D gene (6 bases). CDR3 length equals 17 residues. Germline V lookup: CDR1 MDHEN, CDR2 SYDVKM. The V gene lost 7 bases and the J gene lost 0 bases, with 16 bases spanning the gap.

This clonotype was observed a few times. V gene TRBV29-1 combines with J gene TRBJ2-7; the D gene is possibly TRBD1 (5 bases). The CDR3 spans 12 residues. Germline V CDR1 and CDR2: SQVTM, ANQGSEA. Trimming left V 3 bases short and J 4 bases short, with 10 bases between. This CDR3 reads CSVDGQGYEQYF. Here the CDR3 DNA reads TGCAGCGTTGACGGGCAGGGTTACGAGCAGTACTTC.

The rearrangement uses TRBV27 and TRBJ2-7; D remains ambiguous. This CDR3 contains 14 residues. In germline, CDR1 is MNHEY, CDR2 SMNVEV (reference sequence). V was trimmed by 9 bases and J by 3 bases, leaving 18 bases between them. Here the CDR3 DNA reads TGTGCCAGTCGATCACAGAGGTCCTTCTACGAGCAGTACTTC. This sequence encodes CASRSQRSFYEQYF.

This clonotype was detected a few times. The V gene is TRBV6-2 or TRBV6-3, the J gene TRBJ2-6; D not certain. Germline CDR1 MNHEY, CDR2 SVGEGT. The CDR3 consists of 15 residues. With 3 bases removed from V and 2 bases from J, the gap between germline ends came to 8 bases. The CDR3 region is CASSYSEAGANVLTF. Written as DNA, the CDR3 is TGTGCCAGCAGTTATTCCGAAGCTGGGGCCAACGTCCTGACTTTC.

J is TRBJ1-2 and V is TRBV24-1; D is uncertain. The CDR3 totals 15 residues. Per the germline V gene, CDR1 is KGHDR and CDR2 is SFDVKD. The ends were cut back, 7 bases at V and 3 bases at J, with 17 bases in the middle. The CDR3 sequence: CATSPPDASYYGYTF. The CDR3 DNA reads as TGTGCCACCAGCCCACCCGACGCTTCATACTATGGCTACACCTTC.

The chain carries TRBV9 and TRBJ2-4, with TRBD2 matching 11 bases. V lost 3 bases, J lost 3 bases, and 8 bases stayed unmatched. The germline V gene has CDR1 SGDLS and CDR2 YYNGEE. The CDR3 has 17 amino acids. CDR3 sequence: CASSDSMLAGGKNIQYF. In nucleotides, the CDR3 is TGTGCCAGCAGCGACAGTATGCTAGCGGGGGGCAAAAACATTCAGTACTTC.

There are many counts of this clonotype. The rearrangement joins TRBV7-9 to TRBJ2-4; tentatively, D is TRBD1 (5 bases). This CDR3 is built from 17 residues. V was trimmed by 5 bases and J by 0 bases, leaving 17 bases between them. CDR1 and CDR2 from the germline V gene are SEHNR and FQNEAQ (reference sequence). CDR3 bases: TGTGCCAGCAGCCCGCTCACAGGTGCTGTAGCCAAAAACATTCAGTACTTC. This gives the protein CASSPLTGAVAKNIQYF. The variable domain in full, completed from reference TRBV7-9 and TRBJ2-4, reads DTGVSQNPRHKITKRGQNVTFRCDPISEHNRLYWYRQTLGQGPEFLTYFQNEAQLEKSRLLSDRFSAERPKGSFSTLEIQRTEQGDSAMYLCASSPLTGAVAKNIQYFGAGTRLSVL.

This clonotype was recorded many times. This rearrangement joins TRBV20-1 to TRBJ2-7; 7 nucleotides match TRBD1. Unmatched junction bases numbered 9, after V lost 7 bases and J lost 0 bases. The CDR3 is 14 residues long. Germline assignment: CDR1 DFQATT and CDR2 SNEGSKA (reference sequence). As DNA, the CDR3 is TGCAGTGGAGGGGGCCGGGCCGACTCCTACGAGCAGTACTTC. Its translation is CSGGGRADSYEQYF.

The chain uses TRBV3-1 and TRBJ2-1; TRBD2 might be the D (7 bases). Germline-derived CDR1 and CDR2 are LGHDT and YNNKEL (reference sequence). The V end lost 0 bases, the J end lost 6 bases, and 15 bases lay between the germline ends. The CDR3 covers 16 residues. This CDR3 is CASSQDGEGGVNEQFF. The CDR3 nucleotides are TGTGCCAGCAGCCAAGATGGGGAGGGGGGGGTCAATGAGCAGTTCTTC.

The chain couples TRBV20-1 to TRBJ1-5; D remains ambiguous. The CDR3 has 13 residues. Per the germline V gene, CDR1 is DFQATT and CDR2 is SNEGSKA (reference sequence). Trimming left V 4 bases short and J 2 bases short, with 9 bases between. The DNA of the CDR3 is TGCAGTGCTACGATTTTTGGCAATCAGCCCCAGCATTTT. It yields the protein CSATIFGNQPQHF.

CDR3: CASSANDRENEQFF. For the CDR3, the DNA is TGTGCCAGCAGCGCGAACGACAGGGAAAATGAGCAGTTCTTC. The chain recombines TRBV9 with TRBJ2-1, with 7 nucleotides matching TRBD1. V lost 3 bases, J lost 7 bases, and 7 bases stayed unmatched. Germline CDR1 and CDR2: SGDLS and YYNGEE. There are 14 residues in the CDR3. The full variable domain, its missing parts supplied by reference TRBV9 and TRBJ2-1, is DSGVTQTPKHLITATGQRVTLRCSPRSGDLSVYWYQQSLDQGLQFLIQYYNGEERAKGNILERFSAQQFPDLHSELNLSSLELGDSALYFCASSANDRENEQFFGPGTRLTVL.

The rearrangement links TRBV7-3 to TRBJ2-5, with 8 bases aligning to TRBD1. The end of the DNA fits TRBJ2-4 better, so the J call may be wrong. The CDR3 contains 15 residues. CDR1 is SGHTA and CDR2 is FQGTGA in the germline V gene. CDR3 DNA sequence: TGTGCCAGCAGCTTATCAGGGGGCGTCAAAAACATTCAGTACTTC. Its protein is CASSLSGGVKNIQYF.

This clonotype was detected only a few times. This chain links TRBV7-2 with TRBJ2-5, with a tentative D call TRBD1 (6 bases). CDR1 and CDR2 (germline): SGHTA, FQGNSA. The CDR3 consists of 14 residues. V was cut by 1 base and J by 4 bases, with 10 bases left in between. The CDR3 protein is CASSLDMGAETQYF. DNA for the CDR3: TGTGCCAGCAGCTTAGATATGGGGGCAGAGACCCAGTACTTC.

The rearrangement joins TRBV5-1 to TRBJ2-7; 7 bases agree with TRBD1. Germline V lookup: CDR1 SGHRS, CDR2 YFSETQ. The junction had 5 bases not matched to a gene; V was cut back by 0 bases and J by 5 bases. The CDR3 sequence is 14 residues long. CDR3: CASSLEDRVDEQYF. CDR3 in DNA: TGCGCCAGCAGCTTGGAAGACAGGGTGGACGAGCAGTACTTC. The variable domain in full, with the rest retrieved from reference TRBV5-1 and TRBJ2-7, is KAGVTQTPRYLIKTRGQQVTLSCSPISGHRSVSWYQQTPGQGLQFLFEYFSETQRNKGNFPGRFSGRQFSNSRSEMNVSTLELGDSALYLCASSLEDRVDEQYFGPGTRLTVT.

The chain combines TRBV9 with TRBJ2-3; D is ambiguous. Trimming pared 0 bases from V and 1 base from J, leaving 6 bases between. The CDR3 is 14 amino acids. Germline CDR1 is SGDLS and CDR2 is YYNGEE. CDR3 DNA sequence: TGTGCCAGCAGCGTAGTTTTGGGCACAGATACGCAGTATTTT. Its protein is CASSVVLGTDTQYF.